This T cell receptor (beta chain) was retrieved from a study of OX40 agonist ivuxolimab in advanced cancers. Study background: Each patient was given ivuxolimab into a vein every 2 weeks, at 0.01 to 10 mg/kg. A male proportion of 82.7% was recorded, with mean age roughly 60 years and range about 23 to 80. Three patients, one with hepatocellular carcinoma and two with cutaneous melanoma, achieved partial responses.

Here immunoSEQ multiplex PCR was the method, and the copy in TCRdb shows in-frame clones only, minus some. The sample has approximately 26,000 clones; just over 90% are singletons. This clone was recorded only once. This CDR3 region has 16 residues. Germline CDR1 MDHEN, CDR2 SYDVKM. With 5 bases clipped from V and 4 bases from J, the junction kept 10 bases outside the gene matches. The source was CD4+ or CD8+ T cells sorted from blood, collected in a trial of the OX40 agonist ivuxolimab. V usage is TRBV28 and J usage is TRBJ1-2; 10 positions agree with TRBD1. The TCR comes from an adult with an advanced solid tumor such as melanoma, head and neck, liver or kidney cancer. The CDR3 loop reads CASSPGDRGWIYGYTF. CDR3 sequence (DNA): TGTGCCAGCAGTCCCGGGGACAGGGGTTGGATCTATGGCTACACCTTC.